Each of the 15 T cell receptor beta chains below was sequenced from the same sample in a study of T cell repertoires in cytomegalovirus infection. One entry per CDR3 protein, called by TCRdb with MiXCR from the reads. The table records 150,000 to 200,000 distinct CDR3 sequences, under 30% of them present only once. Sequencing was done on a sample of PBMCs. The receptors derive from a human donor in good health (CMV status not recorded). Some clones in this sample may be carry-over from other donors' samples.

The V and J genes are TRBV24-1 and TRBJ2-1, with 8 bases identical to TRBD2. CDR3 size: 12 residues. CDR1 and CDR2 (germline): KGHDR, SFDVKD. V lost 8 bases and J lost 9; bases outside the gene matches: 5. The CDR3 DNA reads as TGTGCCACCACCCGGGGGGGTGGTGAGCAGTTCTTC. Translating gives CATTRGGGEQFF.

This rearrangement joins TRBV7-6 to TRBJ2-5; 8 nucleotides line up with TRBD2. This CDR3 is built from 14 residues. Germline assignment: CDR1 SGHVS and CDR2 FNYEAQ. After removal of 6 bases from V and 0 bases from J, the junction contained 3 bases not matched to a gene. CDR3 nucleotide sequence: TGTGCCAGCAGTAGCGGGGTGTACCAAGAGACCCAGTACTTC. Translating gives CASSSGVYQETQYF.

The chain joins TRBV6-2 or TRBV6-3 to TRBJ1-1; D remains ambiguous. Trimming shortened V by 5 bases and J by 2 bases, and 12 bases separated the two germline ends. The CDR3 runs 14 residues. Germline V gene data show CDR1 as MNHEY and CDR2 as SVGEGT. The CDR3 DNA reads as TGTGCCAGCAGTGCCGCGACATTTAACACTGAAGCTTTCTTT. Encoded protein: CASSAATFNTEAFF.

This clonotype turned up a few times. The chain uses TRBV12-3 or TRBV12-4 and TRBJ1-4, with a tentative D call TRBD1 (5 bases). Deletions cut 7 bases from V and 9 bases from J, with 15 bases between. This CDR3 has 13 residues. The CDR3 nucleotides are TGTGCCAGCAACATTCAGGGTGGGAAAAAACTGTTTTTT. It encodes CASNIQGGKKLFF.

V gene TRBV7-9 combines with J gene TRBJ1-2, with D tentatively TRBD1 (5 bases). The CDR3 is 15 amino acids. With 4 bases removed from V and 3 bases from J, the gap between germline ends came to 15 bases. Germline lookup yields CDR1 SEHNR and CDR2 FQNEAQ (reference sequence). In nucleotides, the CDR3 is TGTGCCAGCAGCTCGATCAGGGAGGCAGACTATGGCTACACCTTC. Translating it yields CASSSIREADYGYTF.

This chain links TRBV12-3 or TRBV12-4 with TRBJ1-1; D remains unclear. V was pared by 1 base and J by 1 base, with 13 bases between. CDR3 length equals 16 residues. The CDR3 bases are TGTGCCAGCAGTTTAGGGGAGAGGAATGGGAACACTGAAGCTTTCTTT. Encoded protein: CASSLGERNGNTEAFF.

The chain employs TRBV12-3 or TRBV12-4 and TRBJ1-4; 8 nucleotides line up with TRBD1. There are 15 residues in the CDR3. Trimming cost V 4 bases and J 6 bases; bases outside gene matches: 7. The CDR3 coding sequence is TGTGCCAGCAGTTCAAATTCAGGGGGCCATGAAAAACTGTTTTTT. Translated, it gives CASSSNSGGHEKLFF.

The chain is built from TRBV2 and TRBJ1-2, with 8 bases lining up with TRBD1. This CDR3 is 16 amino acids long. The V gene's germline CDR1 is SNHLY and CDR2 FYNNEI. The V gene end was trimmed by 6 bases and the J gene end by 0 bases; junction bases not matched to a gene: 9. The DNA of the CDR3 is TGTGCCAGCAGACCCGACAGGGGCCTCCCTAACTATGGCTACACCTTC. It yields the protein CASRPDRGLPNYGYTF.

The chain uses TRBV29-1 and TRBJ1-4; 10 bases are a match to TRBD1. CDR3 length: 16 amino acids. With 4 bases clipped from V and 6 bases from J, the junction kept 11 bases outside the gene matches. Germline CDR1 reads SQVTM; CDR2 reads ANQGSEA. CDR3 in amino acids: CSVGFTGTGADEKLFF. CDR3 nucleotide sequence: TGCAGCGTTGGTTTCACCGGGACAGGGGCAGATGAAAAACTGTTTTTT. The entire variable domain, with the rest obtained from reference TRBV29-1 and TRBJ1-4, is as follows: SAVISQKPSRDICQRGTSLTIQCQVDSQVTMMFWYRQQPGQSLTLIATANQGSEATYESGFVIDKFPISRPNLTFSTLTVSNMSPEDSSIYLCSVGFTGTGADEKLFFGSGTQLSVL.

This clonotype was found a few times. V and J are TRBV7-2 and TRBJ2-1; the match to TRBD2 covers 7 bases. Trimming cost V 2 bases and J 7 bases; bases outside gene matches: 5. This CDR3 comprises 14 residues. Germline V lookup: CDR1 SGHTA, CDR2 FQGNSA. In DNA, the CDR3 is TGTGCCAGCAGCTTACGACTAGCCCATAATGAGCAGTTCTTC. It yields the protein CASSLRLAHNEQFF.

The CDR3 nucleotides read TGTGCCAGCAGCTCCGGGACAGGGGCATATGGCTACACCTTC. Residues: CASSSGTGAYGYTF. The chain recombines TRBV11-1 with TRBJ1-2, with 10 bases that match TRBD1. Germline CDR1 and CDR2: SGHAT and FQDESV (reference sequence). The CDR3 length is 14 residues. Trimming at V came to 4 bases and at J to 5 bases, leaving 4 bases not matched to a gene.

CDR3 sequence reads: CASSPGGANTEAFF. In DNA, the CDR3 is TGCGCCAGCAGCCCCGGAGGGGCGAACACTGAAGCTTTCTTT. V is TRBV5-1 and J is TRBJ1-1; the D gene is possibly TRBD1 (5 bases). In germline, CDR1 is SGHRS, CDR2 YFSETQ. V gave up 4 bases and J gave up 1 base, with 11 bases separating them. The CDR3 length is 14 residues. The variable domain in full, with the rest retrieved from reference TRBV5-1 and TRBJ1-1, is KAGVTQTPRYLIKTRGQQVTLSCSPISGHRSVSWYQQTPGQGLQFLFEYFSETQRNKGNFPGRFSGRQFSNSRSEMNVSTLELGDSALYLCASSPGGANTEAFFGQGTRLTVV.

This clonotype was seen more than once but under ten times. The rearrangement uses TRBV27 and TRBJ1-1; possibly TRBD1 for D (5 bases). This CDR3 is 15 amino acids long. The germline V and J ends were trimmed by 5 bases and 0 bases, with 13 bases remaining between them. The germline CDR1 and CDR2 sequences are MNHEY and SMNVEV (reference sequence). CDR3 region: CASSLNRLMNTEAFF. CDR3 nucleotides: TGTGCCAGCAGTCTGAACAGGCTGATGAACACTGAAGCTTTCTTT.

This chain's CDR3 is CASSLPGLEEGAFF. Here the CDR3 DNA reads TGTGCCAGCAGCTTACCGGGCCTTGAGGAGGGAGCTTTCTTT. V usage is TRBV5-6 and J usage is TRBJ1-1; D remains ambiguous. Germline CDR1 is SGHDT and CDR2 is YYEEEE. CDR3 size: 14 residues. V lost 2 bases, J lost 10 bases, and 18 bases lay in between.

Ten or more counts support this clonotype. The chain couples TRBV7-2 to TRBJ1-2; TRBD1 is a possible D gene (5 bases). Trimming left V 5 bases short and J 0 bases short, with 10 bases between. The CDR3 has 14 amino acids. Germline V gene lookup returns CDR1 SGHTA and CDR2 FQGNSA. CDR3 in DNA: TGTGCCAGCAGCCCCGCGGGGGCTAACTATGGCTACACCTTC. Protein sequence: CASSPAGANYGYTF.